This passage covers 31 T cell receptor beta chains from one sample sequenced in a study of prognosis after radiotherapy for stage I lung cancer. Multiplex PCR, run in two rounds, amplified TCR beta CDR3 from genomic DNA. Every TRBV and TRBJ gene had its own specific primer in first-round PCR. TCRdb re-analysed the multiplex PCR reads in MiXCR, keeping a single row per CDR3 protein. The repertoire includes over 25,000 distinct CDR3 sequences, more than 45% of them detected once, and 14% to 15% sits in the top ten. Here the sequenced sample was PBMCs, taken before or after stereotactic body radiation therapy (not recorded which). The origin of the receptors is a donor of 50 years or more with non-small cell lung cancer.

This clonotype has a count of ten or more. The rearrangement uses TRBV30 and TRBJ2-1; a possible D gene is TRBD2 (5 bases). V was trimmed by 5 bases and J by 8 bases, leaving 10 bases between them. The CDR3 has 11 residues. The germline CDR1 and CDR2 sequences are GTSNPN and SVGIG (reference sequence). CDR3 in DNA: TGTGCCTGGTTCCGACTACATGAGCAGTTCTTC. This sequence encodes CAWFRLHEQFF.

This clonotype appeared many times. The chain employs TRBV19 and TRBJ2-2; D is unresolved. CDR3 length equals 13 residues. From germline, CDR1 is LNHDA and CDR2 SQIVND (reference sequence). Between the trimmed V and J ends, which lost 7 bases and 1 base, there was a span of 7 bases. The CDR3 is CASIRKNTGELFF. CDR3 bases: TGTGCCAGTATCAGGAAGAACACCGGGGAGCTGTTTTTT.

The chain is built from TRBV12-3 or TRBV12-4 and TRBJ1-1; TRBD1 aligns across 9 bases. Trimming removed 5 bases from V and 5 bases from J; junction bases left unmatched: 9. The CDR3 sequence is 15 residues long. CDR3: CASSPGTGWLTEAFF. The CDR3 DNA sequence: TGTGCCAGCAGTCCGGGGACAGGGTGGTTAACTGAAGCTTTCTTT.

The V call is TRBV7-9, the J call TRBJ2-3; TRBD2 is a possible D gene (5 bases). The CDR3 is made up of 13 amino acids. V lost 6 bases and J lost 0, with 7 bases in between. The germline gives CDR1 SEHNR, CDR2 FQNEAQ (reference sequence). The CDR3 DNA reads as TGTGCCAGCAGACTAGACAGCACAGATACGCAGTATTTT. Its protein is CASRLDSTDTQYF.

Note on this clonotype: This may come from a read error, since a much larger clone is one base off. The CDR3 bases are TGCGCCAGCAGCTTAGAGGGAAGCTACGAGCAGTACTTC. Protein: CASSLEGSYEQYF. This chain links TRBV5-1 with TRBJ2-7; TRBD2 is a possible D gene (5 bases). Germline assignment: CDR1 SGHRS and CDR2 YFSETQ. Trimming removed 2 bases from V and 3 bases from J, with 9 bases in between. The CDR3 consists of 13 residues.

This chain joins TRBV6-5 and TRBJ2-1, with 7 bases identical to TRBD2. Germline-derived CDR1 and CDR2 are MNHEY and SVGAGI. This CDR3 is built from 15 residues. The CDR3 nucleotides read TGTAACAGCAGTTACTCGGTACTAGCGACTAATGAGCAGTTCTTC. Translated: CNSSYSVLATNEQFF.

Many counts were recorded for this clonotype. The V call is TRBV10-3, the J call TRBJ1-5; 12 bases map to TRBD1. V lost 8 bases to trimming and J lost 2 bases; unmatched junction nucleotides: 4. The CDR3 loop spans 15 amino acids. Germline assignment: CDR1 ENHRY and CDR2 SYGVKD. The CDR3 loop reads CAIGTGGGGNQPQHF. CDR3 DNA sequence: TGTGCCATCGGGACAGGGGGCGGTGGCAATCAGCCCCAGCATTTT.

The chain uses TRBV24-1 and TRBJ2-1, with TRBD1 matching over 8 bases. Trimming removed 5 bases from V and 5 bases from J; junction bases left unmatched: 7. Per the germline V gene, CDR1 is KGHDR and CDR2 is SFDVKD. This CDR3 spans 15 amino acids. The CDR3 region has the DNA TGTGCCACCAGTGCCCGGGACAGGTCTAACAATGAGCAGTTCTTC. It codes for CATSARDRSNNEQFF.

The CDR3 DNA follows: TGTGCCAGCCTAGGGGGTTGGGACAATGAGCAGTTCTTC. This codes for CASLGGWDNEQFF. This chain connects TRBV28 to TRBJ2-1; D is possibly TRBD1 (6 bases). The CDR3 has 13 residues. CDR1 is MDHEN, CDR2 SYDVKM, per germline. Trimming removed 8 bases at V and 5 bases at J, with 13 bases between. Together with reference TRBV28 and TRBJ2-1, the CDR3 gives the full variable domain: DVKVTQSSRYLVKRTGEKVFLECVQDMDHENMFWYRQDPGLGLRLIYFSYDVKMKEKGDIPEGYSVSREKKERFSLILESASTNQTSMYLCASLGGWDNEQFFGPGTRLTVL.

This rearrangement joins TRBV6-1 to TRBJ2-7; perhaps TRBD2 as D (6 bases). Trimming shortened V by 4 bases and J by 5 bases, and 9 bases separated the two germline ends. The CDR3 totals 12 residues. The germline V gene encodes CDR1 MNHNS and CDR2 SASEGT. The DNA of the CDR3 is TGTGCCAGCAGTGTACTAGCAGACGAGCAGTACTTC. Encoded protein: CASSVLADEQYF.

This clonotype was counted between two and nine times. The chain uses TRBV3-1 and TRBJ2-1; D is possibly TRBD2 (7 bases). Trimming took 10 bases from V and 6 from J, leaving 16 bases between them. Germline V gene data show CDR1 as LGHDT and CDR2 as YNNKEL (reference sequence). CDR3 length: 13 amino acids. The CDR3 coding sequence is TGTGCCACCTCCGGGGGAGGGGGCAATGAGCAGTTCTTC. It yields the protein CATSGGGGNEQFF.

In its sample, this clonotype was seen many times. This chain uses TRBV27 with TRBJ1-3; the D is unclear. The CDR3 covers 16 residues. With 3 bases removed from V and 0 bases from J, the gap between germline ends came to 12 bases. Looked up from germline, CDR1 is MNHEY and CDR2 is SMNVEV (reference sequence). The CDR3 spells CASSFSLAFSGNTIYF. The CDR3 DNA reads TGTGCCAGCAGTTTCTCACTTGCTTTCTCTGGAAACACCATATATTTT.

Worth noting for this clonotype: Relative to the germline gene, one junction end is altered; a read error may explain this. This chain joins TRBV6-5 and TRBJ2-2; D not resolved. Germline V CDR1 and CDR2: MNHEY, SVGAGI. CDR3 length: 15 amino acids. The CDR3 reads CASSYFLSGTVELFF. CDR3 nucleotide sequence: TGTGCCAGCAGTTACTTCCTATCGGGCACCGTGGAGCTGTTTTTT.

This clonotype was recorded many times. This chain uses TRBV7-2 with TRBJ1-5, with TRBD1 as a possible D gene (6 bases). The CDR3 length is 12 residues. With 5 bases removed from V and 6 bases from J, the gap between germline ends came to 8 bases. From germline, CDR1 is SGHTA and CDR2 FQGNSA. The CDR3 region has the DNA TGTGCCAGCAGCCGGGACATTCAGCCCCAGCATTTT. Translating gives CASSRDIQPQHF.

This clonotype showed up many times. CDR3 sequence reads: CATSERLESEQYF. The CDR3 DNA reads as TGTGCCACCAGCGAAAGACTAGAAAGCGAGCAGTACTTC. The chain employs TRBV15 and TRBJ2-7; possibly TRBD2 for D (6 bases). The CDR3 sequence is 13 residues long. CDR1 and CDR2 from the germline V gene are LNHNV and YYDKDF (reference sequence). V lost 5 bases to trimming and J lost 6 bases, with 14 bases between them.

This clonotype was counted at least ten times. A much larger clone lies one base from this, so it may be a read error. The V gene is TRBV12-3 or TRBV12-4, the J gene TRBJ2-1; TRBD2 matches at 10 bases. The CDR3 is made up of 15 amino acids. CDR3: CASSSPTSGLNEQLF. As DNA, the CDR3 is TGTGCCAGCAGTTCGCCGACTAGCGGGCTAAATGAGCAGCTCTTC.

The CDR3 is CASSEESSGLDTQYF. CDR3 DNA sequence: TGTGCCAGCAGTGAAGAGTCGTCAGGGTTAGATACGCAGTATTTT. The V gene is TRBV6-1, the J gene TRBJ2-3; weak D call: TRBD1 (5 bases). Germline V lookup: CDR1 MNHNS, CDR2 SASEGT. The length of the CDR3 is 15 residues. Trimming took 1 base from V and 5 from J, leaving 13 bases between them.

The chain joins TRBV27 to TRBJ2-7; no clear D. The CDR3 consists of 14 residues. The ends were cut back, 5 bases at V and 3 bases at J, with 14 bases in the middle. CDR1 is MNHEY, CDR2 SMNVEV, per germline (reference sequence). CDR3 loop: CASSPRTTYYEQYF. In DNA, the CDR3 is TGTGCCAGCAGTCCAAGGACGACGTACTACGAGCAGTACTTC.

The rearrangement joins TRBV6-1 to TRBJ1-5; D call uncertain. The germline V gene has CDR1 MNHNS and CDR2 SASEGT. The CDR3 has 15 amino acids. V was clipped by 6 bases and J by 5 bases, with 17 bases between them. The CDR3 DNA sequence: TGTGCCAGCAGCGTCAGGACCTGGGCTCATCAGCCCCAGCATTTT. This gives the protein CASSVRTWAHQPQHF.

Details on this clonotype: Compared with germline, one end of the junction differs, possibly owing to a read error. The chain is built from TRBV25-1 and TRBJ2-1, with 8 bases aligning to TRBD1. This CDR3 is built from 15 residues. Germline V gene data show CDR1 as MGHDK and CDR2 as SYGVNS. DNA of the CDR3: TGTGCCAGCAGTGGGACAGGGAGCTCCCACAATGATCAGTTCTTC. It yields the protein CASSGTGSSHNDQFF.

This clonotype was seen repeatedly, ten times or more. The chain has TRBV20-1 and TRBJ2-7, with unresolved D. Trimming left V 3 bases short and J 3 bases short, with 9 bases between. This CDR3 has 12 amino acids. In germline, CDR1 is DFQATT, CDR2 SNEGSKA (reference sequence). The CDR3 loop is CSARMVNYEQYF. CDR3 coding DNA: TGCAGTGCTAGGATGGTGAACTACGAGCAGTACTTC.

This clonotype was detected only a few times. One base away lies a much larger clone, so this may be a sequencing read error. V and J are TRBV6-2 or TRBV6-3 and TRBJ1-2; no firm D call. V lost 7 bases and J 4 bases, leaving 19 bases between the germline ends. This CDR3 is built from 15 residues. Germline assignment: CDR1 MNHEY and CDR2 SVGEGT. In nucleotides, the CDR3 is TGTGCCAGCATCTACCTAGGGAGAACCTCCTATGGCTACACCTTC. It encodes CASIYLGRTSYGYTF.

This clonotype occurred many times. The chain joins TRBV12-3 or TRBV12-4 to TRBJ1-4; D possibly corresponds to TRBD1 (6 bases). The CDR3 totals 15 residues. Trimming removed 6 bases at V and 0 bases at J, with 11 bases between. CDR3 loop: CASSYRDATNEKLFF. The CDR3 DNA follows: TGTGCCAGCAGCTACAGGGACGCAACTAATGAAAAACTGTTTTTT.

This clonotype was recorded only once. This chain uses TRBV7-2 with TRBJ1-2; D remains ambiguous. V dropped 5 bases and J dropped 0 bases, with 7 bases sitting between them. The CDR3 runs to 13 residues. Germline lookup yields CDR1 SGHTA and CDR2 FQGNSA. CDR3 amino acids: CASSATTNYGYTF. CDR3 nucleotides: TGTGCCAGCAGCGCCACAACTAACTATGGCTACACCTTC.

The chain is built from TRBV6-2 or TRBV6-3 and TRBJ1-2, with D hard to call. Trimming took off 7 bases at V and 8 bases at J, with 20 bases between the two ends. This CDR3 has 14 amino acids. Germline CDR1 is MNHEY and CDR2 is SVGEGT. DNA of the CDR3: TGTGCCAGCAAATTTTGGACTGCCTTAAGCGGCTACACCTTC. Translated, it gives CASKFWTALSGYTF.

In regard to this clonotype: It is likely a read error: a sequence one base away is far more abundant. The rearrangement joins TRBV6-4 to TRBJ1-6; possible D gene TRBD1, 5 bases. CDR3 length equals 16 residues. Germline V gene sequence: CDR1 MRHNA, CDR2 SNTAGT. Trimming shortened V by 10 bases and J by 8 bases, and 24 bases separated the two germline ends. The CDR3 DNA is TGTGCCACCCACCGGGACCTGGACCGCCCGCATTCACCCCTCCACTTT. This codes for CATHRDLDRPHSPLHF.

With respect to this clonotype: A read error may produce the germline difference seen at one junction end. CDR3 amino acids: CATSSAGAPTGELFF. The DNA of the CDR3 is TGTGCTACTAGCTCTGCGGGGGCTCCCACCGGGGAGCTTTTTTTT. This rearrangement joins TRBV12-5 to TRBJ2-2, with D tentatively TRBD2 (7 bases). Germline V CDR1 and CDR2: LGHNT, FRNRAP. CDR3 length: 15 residues.

Comment on this clonotype: The junction shows a germline mismatch at one end, possibly a read error. The chain has TRBV12-3 or TRBV12-4 and TRBJ2-1; D unclear. This CDR3 region has 13 residues. CDR3 DNA sequence: TGCGCCAGCATGGCCGGATCCCTTCGAGAGCAGTTCTTC. Amino acids: CASMAGSLREQFF.

The sample holds many counts of this clonotype. The chain links TRBV24-1 to TRBJ2-5; 12 bases align to TRBD2. V shed 4 bases and J 4 bases; nucleotides not matched to a gene: 6. This CDR3 is built from 16 residues. The germline V gene encodes CDR1 KGHDR and CDR2 SFDVKD. The CDR3 reads CATSEALAGGGETQYF. CDR3 nucleotides: TGTGCCACCAGTGAAGCTCTAGCGGGGGGGGGAGAGACCCAGTACTTC.

Turning to this clonotype: A far bigger clonotype differs at one base, so this is likely a read error. The chain employs TRBV6-5 and TRBJ1-1; D may be TRBD1 (5 bases). Looked up from germline, CDR1 is MNHEY and CDR2 is SVGAGI. This CDR3 spans 15 amino acids. CDR3 protein: CASPTLAGLNTEPFF. The CDR3 DNA sequence: TGTGCCAGCCCTACTTTGGCAGGGCTGAACACTGAACCTTTCTTT.

As to this clonotype: A much larger clonotype is one base distant, so this may be a read error. V gene TRBV3-1 combines with J gene TRBJ2-4; a possible D gene is TRBD2 (5 bases). This CDR3 has 14 amino acids. Germline values: CDR1 LGHDT, CDR2 YNNKEL (reference sequence). CDR3 sequence reads: CASRQGSTGRLSRF. CDR3 sequence (DNA): TGTGCCAGCAGACAAGGCTCCACGGGGAGACTTTCTCGGTTC.